These T cell receptor beta chains were read from a single sample in a study of shared clonotypes between healthy human individuals. The table came from immunoSEQ multiplex PCR; TCRdb's copy has only in-frame clones and leaves some out. The sample holds nearly 2 million clones, less than 95% seen once. Sequencing was performed on naive CD8+ T cells sorted from blood. The receptors derive from a young man in good health. The conserved cysteine and the conserved F or W are not part of the CDR3 here. Fields, in order: V gene, CDR3 protein.

TRBV14	ASSQDHFGAVGYGYT
TRBV27	ASSLRDRGTDTQY
TRBV28	ASSLGLNTGELF
TRBV7-2	ASGGLAGVLETQY
TRBV6-6	ASSYSATGGLEGYT
TRBV27	ASRTIGAGELF
TRBV30	AWSTSSYEQY
TRBV5-1	ASSLATGGRDTGELF
TRBV7-8	ASSTGQLNTEAF
TRBV4-3	ASSPGQGLMNTEAF